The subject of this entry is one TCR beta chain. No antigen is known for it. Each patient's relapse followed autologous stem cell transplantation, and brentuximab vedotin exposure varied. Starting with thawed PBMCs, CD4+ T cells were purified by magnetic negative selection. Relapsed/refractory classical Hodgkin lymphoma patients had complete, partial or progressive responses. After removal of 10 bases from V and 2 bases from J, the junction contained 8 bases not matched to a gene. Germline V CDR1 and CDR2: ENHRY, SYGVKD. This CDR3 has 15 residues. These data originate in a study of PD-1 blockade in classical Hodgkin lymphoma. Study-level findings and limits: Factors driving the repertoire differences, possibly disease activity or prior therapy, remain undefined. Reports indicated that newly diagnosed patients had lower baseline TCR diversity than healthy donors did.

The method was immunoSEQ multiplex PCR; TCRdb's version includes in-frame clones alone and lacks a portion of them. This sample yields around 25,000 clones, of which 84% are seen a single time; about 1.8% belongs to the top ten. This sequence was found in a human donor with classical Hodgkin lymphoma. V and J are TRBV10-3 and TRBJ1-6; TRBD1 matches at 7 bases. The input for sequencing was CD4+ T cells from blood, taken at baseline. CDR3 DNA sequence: TGTGCCACCGGTCTAGGGGGCGCCTATAATTCACCCCTCCACTTT. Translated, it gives CATGLGGAYNSPLHF.